These T cell receptor beta chains were read from a single sample in a study of human T cells and chemical hapten exposure. TCRdb ran MiXCR on the RACE reads and lists one entry per CDR3 protein. The table includes 200,000 to 300,000 distinct CDR3 sequences, approximately 8.4% detected once. Specimen: whole blood, collected in connection with sensitization to the hapten diphenylcyclopropenone (DPC). The receptors were sampled from a woman aged 40 to 55 with alopecia areata. Some clones in this sample may be carry-over from other donors' samples. Both conserved end residues are part of each CDR3. A D gene is named only where the DNA matches it firmly.

>TRBV7-2|TRBJ2-4|NA
CASSTGASIQYF
>TRBV2|TRBJ2-2|NA
CASSAGDSANTGELFF
>TRBV12-3/TRBV12-4|TRBJ1-6|NA
CASSFDGDSPLHF
>TRBV2|TRBJ1-2|TRBD1
CASSPDRGRYGYGYTF
>TRBV20-1|TRBJ2-1|NA
CSASSPTALSNEQFF
>TRBV6-6|TRBJ2-7|TRBD2
CASSYPPGGSYEQYF
>TRBV29-1|TRBJ1-2|NA
CSVEEVVSGTLGYTF
>TRBV27|TRBJ1-4|TRBD1
CASRPTGDEKLFF
>TRBV6-2/TRBV6-3|TRBJ2-2|NA
CASSYSPDLAGELFF
>TRBV19|TRBJ2-1|NA
CASSLYGSYNEQFF
>TRBV7-2|TRBJ2-3|NA
CASSLGRASDTQYF
>TRBV5-1|TRBJ1-1|NA
CASSLDGVNTEAFF
>TRBV29-1|TRBJ2-1|TRBD2
CSAGLVLGNEQFF
>TRBV5-4|TRBJ2-7|NA
CASSFIGGYEQYF
>TRBV27|TRBJ2-6|NA
CASSRDGSGANVLTF
>TRBV2|TRBJ2-5|NA
CASSESVQETQYF
>TRBV4-3|TRBJ1-2|TRBD1
CASSQVGTGGAGGYTF
>TRBV3-1|TRBJ2-2|TRBD2
CASSQVASGNTGELFF
>TRBV20-1|TRBJ1-2|NA
CGAGYGYTF